The 25 T cell receptor beta chains below were found in one sample sequenced in a study of CD4 T cells in relation to SARS-CoV-2 and coronaviruses. The data were produced by immunoSEQ multiplex PCR, yet TCRdb's version contains in-frame clones alone and is incomplete. The table shows about 20,000 clones, with more than 65% occurring only once. CD4+ T cells from unexposed donors were obtained before the COVID-19 pandemic (2011-2018). Isolation of CD4+ T cells took place after less than twelve days in culture. No antigen has been assigned to these receptors. The specimen was CD4+ T cells from PBMCs, cultured in vitro. These receptors all come from a human donor in good health.

This clone was seen a few times. The chain carries TRBV20-1 and TRBJ1-1; D is uncertain. The CDR3 consists of 12 residues. Germline V gene lookup returns CDR1 DFQATT and CDR2 SNEGSKA (reference sequence). Trimming removed 3 bases from V and 2 bases from J, with 7 bases in between. The CDR3 DNA sequence: TGCAGTGCTAGTTCGGGAAACACTGAAGCTTTCTTT. It translates to CSASSGNTEAFF.

The chain employs TRBV7-9 and TRBJ2-7; perhaps D is TRBD1 or TRBD2 (6 bases each). Germline CDR1 SEHNR, CDR2 FQNEAQ (reference sequence). V gave up 3 bases and J gave up 5 bases, with 14 bases separating them. CDR3 length: 14 residues. CDR3 sequence reads: CASSFRGGGNEQYF. The CDR3 bases are TGTGCCAGCAGCTTCAGGGGTGGGGGGAACGAGCAGTACTTC.

The chain combines TRBV7-3 with TRBJ2-7; TRBD2 matches 9 bases. The junction had 6 bases not matched to a gene; V was cut back by 4 bases and J by 2 bases. Germline V gene lookup returns CDR1 SGHTA and CDR2 FQGTGA. The CDR3 loop spans 15 amino acids. The CDR3 nucleotides are TGTGCCAGCAGCTGCCGGGAGCGGGAGGCCTACGAGCAGTACTTC. Its translation is CASSCREREAYEQYF.

The chain has TRBV4-1 and TRBJ2-3; 9 bases are a match to TRBD2. The germline V gene encodes CDR1 MGHRA and CDR2 YSYEKL. V shed 0 bases, J shed 12 bases, and the junction held 4 bases outside the gene matches. The CDR3 runs to 13 residues. The DNA of the CDR3 is TGCGCCAGCAGCCAAGAAGGAGCGGGAGGTCAGTATTTT. Encoded protein: CASSQEGAGGQYF.

This clone was seen only a few times. The chain is built from TRBV2 and TRBJ1-6, with D maybe TRBD1 (5 bases). V was pared by 11 bases and J by 8 bases, with 25 bases between. Germline CDR1 SNHLY, CDR2 FYNNEI. The CDR3 consists of 16 residues. The CDR3 DNA reads as TGTGCCTCATCGAGCAGGGCCGACTCGTCTGATTCACCCCTCCACTTT. Its translation is CASSSRADSSDSPLHF. Filled out from reference TRBV2 and TRBJ1-6, the complete variable domain reads EPEVTQTPSHQVTQMGQEVILRCVPISNHLYFYWYRQILGQKVEFLVSFYNNEISEKSEIFDDQFSVERPDGSNFTLKIRSTKLEDSAMYFCASSSRADSSDSPLHFGNGTRLTVT.

This clone has only a few counts. The rearrangement links TRBV6-6 to TRBJ1-4, with 7 bases identical to TRBD1. Germline lookup yields CDR1 MNHNY and CDR2 SVGAGI (reference sequence). The CDR3 covers 16 residues. The V segment lost 5 bases and the J segment 8 bases; nucleotides outside the gene matches: 14. The CDR3 nucleotides read TGTGCCAGCAGTCCTCAGGGGGGCCGACTTAGAGAAAAACTGTTTTTT. It encodes CASSPQGGRLREKLFF.

This chain joins TRBV14 and TRBJ1-1; 9 bases map to TRBD1. The germline V gene encodes CDR1 SGHDN and CDR2 FVKESK. V shed 6 bases, J shed 4 bases, and the junction held 12 bases outside the gene matches. The CDR3 contains 16 residues. In DNA, the CDR3 is TGTGCCAGCAGTACGAGACAGGGGGTAGAGGGCACTGAAGCTTTCTTT. Amino acid sequence: CASSTRQGVEGTEAFF.

CDR3 DNA sequence: TGTGCCAGCAGCTACACTTTGGGGGGAGGGGATGAGGAGCTGTTTTTT. This gives the protein CASSYTLGGGDEELFF. This chain joins TRBV6-5 and TRBJ2-2, with TRBD2 matching over 7 bases. The CDR3 has 16 amino acids. V lost 6 bases and J lost 10; bases outside the gene matches: 17. Per germline, CDR1 MNHEY and CDR2 SVGAGI.

Here the CDR3 reads CASSLQARAPLHF. The CDR3 bases are TGTGCCAGCAGTTTACAGGCCCGGGCACCCCTCCACTTT. The V and J genes are TRBV12-3 or TRBV12-4 and TRBJ1-6, with unresolved D. CDR3 size: 13 residues. Deletions cut 2 bases from V and 11 bases from J, with 10 bases between.

The rearrangement uses TRBV7-2 and TRBJ1-4; weak D call: TRBD1 (5 bases). Germline V gene data show CDR1 as SGHTA and CDR2 as FQGNSA. The length of the CDR3 is 15 residues. V lost 1 base and J lost 5, with 11 bases in between. CDR3 sequence: CASSLGNKGNEKLFF. For the CDR3, the DNA is TGTGCCAGCAGCTTAGGAAACAAGGGGAATGAAAAACTGTTTTTT.

The V call is TRBV7-2, the J call TRBJ2-1, with TRBD2 as a possible D gene (6 bases). This CDR3 comprises 13 residues. CDR1 is SGHTA, CDR2 FQGNSA, per germline. Trimming shortened V by 5 bases and J by 4 bases, and 9 bases separated the two germline ends. The CDR3 DNA sequence: TGTGCCAGCAGCCCCCGGGGGTACAATGAGCAGTTCTTC. Translating gives CASSPRGYNEQFF.

V is TRBV12-2 and J is TRBJ2-1; the listed D gene, TRBD1, was not tested against the DNA. TRBV12-2 is a listed pseudogene. CDR3 length equals 17 residues. In nucleotides, the CDR3 is TGTGCAAGTCGCTTAGACCCAGGGTCCCAACCTGGCAATGAGCAGTTCTTC. This sequence encodes CASRLDPGSQPGNEQFF.

The rearrangement links TRBV28 to TRBJ2-3; no reliable D call. Germline V lookup: CDR1 MDHEN, CDR2 SYDVKM. The CDR3 sequence is 12 residues long. The germline V and J ends were trimmed by 5 bases and 4 bases, with 7 bases remaining between them. CDR3 sequence: CASSSMADTQYF. For the CDR3, the DNA is TGTGCCAGCAGTAGTATGGCAGATACGCAGTATTTT. Combining the CDR3 with reference TRBV28 and TRBJ2-3 gives the whole variable domain DVKVTQSSRYLVKRTGEKVFLECVQDMDHENMFWYRQDPGLGLRLIYFSYDVKMKEKGDIPEGYSVSREKKERFSLILESASTNQTSMYLCASSSMADTQYFGPGTRLTVL.

This clone was observed once. The J gene is TRBJ2-7, the V gene TRBV6-5; no clear D gene. Germline assignment: CDR1 MNHEY and CDR2 SVGAGI. V lost 6 bases and J 6 bases, leaving 12 bases between the germline ends. The CDR3 is 12 residues long. CDR3 nucleotide sequence: TGTGCCAGCAGCCAGCAGTCTCTCGAGCAGTACTTC. Translated: CASSQQSLEQYF.

A single count supports this clone. V gene TRBV11-2 combines with J gene TRBJ2-1; 10 bases are a match to TRBD2. With 3 bases clipped from V and 5 bases from J, the junction kept 4 bases outside the gene matches. There are 15 residues in the CDR3. The germline V gene has CDR1 SGHAT and CDR2 FQNNGV. CDR3 region: CASSFSGRYHNEQFF. The CDR3 DNA reads TGTGCCAGCAGCTTTAGCGGGAGGTACCACAATGAGCAGTTCTTC.

The chain uses TRBV3-1 (or the pseudogene TRBV3-2) and TRBJ2-4, with 7 bases lining up with TRBD1. CDR1 and CDR2 (germline): LGHDT, YNNKEL (reference sequence). The CDR3 is made up of 14 amino acids. V lost 4 bases and J lost 1; bases outside the gene matches: 1. The CDR3: CASSLQGAKNIQYF. The CDR3 DNA reads as TGTGCCAGCAGCCTACAGGGGGCCAAAAACATTCAGTACTTC.

This clone was found once. The chain has TRBV5-1 and TRBJ1-6; D not certain. The CDR3 has 15 residues. Germline lookup yields CDR1 SGHRS and CDR2 YFSETQ. V lost 5 bases and J 5 bases, leaving 14 bases between the germline ends. Here the CDR3 DNA reads TGCGCCAGCAGTCTTTCCGGAGGGAATAATTCACCCCTCCACTTT. Translation gives CASSLSGGNNSPLHF.

The chain is built from TRBV7-7 and TRBJ2-3; D might be TRBD1 (6 bases). The CDR3 extends over 15 amino acids. CDR1 and CDR2 from the germline V gene are SSHAT and FNYEAQ (reference sequence). The V end lost 1 base, the J end lost 0 bases, and 8 bases lay between the germline ends. In DNA, the CDR3 is TGTGCCAGCAGCTTAGGGACAGTTAGCACAGATACGCAGTATTTT. Protein: CASSLGTVSTDTQYF.

The V gene is TRBV27, the J gene TRBJ2-3, with 10 bases that match TRBD2. V trimming: 7 bases; J trimming: 2 bases; junction bases outside the gene matches: 6. The CDR3 is 15 amino acids. CDR1 is MNHEY, CDR2 SMNVEV, per germline (reference sequence). The CDR3 DNA reads as TGTGCCAGCACGAAACTAGCGGGGCTCACAGATACGCAGTATTTT. Translated: CASTKLAGLTDTQYF.

The CDR3 loop is CASSLMIAFF. As DNA, the CDR3 is TGTGCCAGTAGTCTCATGATAGCTTTCTTT. The V call is TRBV19, the J call TRBJ1-1; no clear D. Trimming removed 5 bases from V and 10 bases from J, with 8 bases in between. CDR3 length equals 10 residues. CDR1 is LNHDA, CDR2 SQIVND, per germline (reference sequence).

CDR3 nucleotides: TGTGCCAGTAGCGGGACAGGGTCCACCGGGGAGCTGTTTTTT. Protein sequence: CASSGTGSTGELFF. The J gene is TRBJ2-2, the V gene TRBV19; 9 positions agree with TRBD1. Looked up from germline, CDR1 is LNHDA and CDR2 is SQIVND (reference sequence). The CDR3 loop spans 14 amino acids. V was clipped by 6 bases and J by 4 bases; unmatched bases: 3.

The chain links TRBV6-2 or TRBV6-3 to TRBJ1-6, with D unresolved. The CDR3 length is 15 residues. V was pared by 0 bases and J by 6 bases, with 9 bases between. The germline V gene encodes CDR1 MNHEY and CDR2 SVGEGT. Written as DNA, the CDR3 is TGTGCCAGCAGTTACTCAACCGGGGTTAATTCACCCCTCCACTTT. Translating gives CASSYSTGVNSPLHF.

The V gene is TRBV2, the J gene TRBJ1-3; 9 positions agree with TRBD1. Unmatched junction bases numbered 9, after V lost 5 bases and J lost 4 bases. This CDR3 is built from 16 residues. The V gene's germline CDR1 is SNHLY and CDR2 FYNNEI. CDR3 nucleotide sequence: TGTGCCAGCAGTCAATCGACAGGGGGGTCCGGAAACACCATATATTTT. Its translation: CASSQSTGGSGNTIYF.

The V and J genes are TRBV6-5 and TRBJ1-2, with TRBD1 matching 7 bases. Germline CDR1 reads MNHEY; CDR2 reads SVGAGI. The V gene end was trimmed by 7 bases and the J gene end by 8 bases; junction bases not matched to a gene: 13. The CDR3 spans 14 residues. The CDR3 DNA sequence: TGTGCCAGCACCTACTCCGGGACAGCTATGGGCTACACCTTC. It specifies CASTYSGTAMGYTF.

This chain uses TRBV4-3 with TRBJ2-5; D perhaps matches TRBD2 (6 bases). The CDR3 spans 15 residues. Trimming shortened V by 0 bases and J by 4 bases, and 12 bases separated the two germline ends. Per the germline V gene, CDR1 is LGHNA and CDR2 is YSLEER. CDR3: CASSQDLGGSETQYF. CDR3 nucleotide sequence: TGCGCCAGCAGCCAAGATCTGGGGGGATCAGAGACCCAGTACTTC.